One TCR beta chain is described in this entry. These data originate in a study of blood T cell repertoires in COVID-19. At the level of the study: COVID-19 samples from acute and convalescent phases originated in the United States, Italy and Spain. In each case, the material was cDNA or gDNA derived from T cells, B-cell-depleted T cells, or PBMCs.

Those who participated ranged in age from roughly 18 to 89 years and resided in some 24 US areas. Profiled with immunoSEQ multiplex PCR; TCRdb holds only in-frame clones, not every one. The repertoire consists of around 130,000 clones, with 84% occurring once and the leading ten covering 2% to 2.5%. The specimen was PBMCs or T cells enriched from blood (not recorded which). The sequence came from a man between 35 and 55 years old with acute COVID-19.

The CDR3 DNA is TGTGCCAGCTCACCCCCTTATGGGAGGGCCGGCTACGAGCAGTACTTC. Protein sequence: CASSPPYGRAGYEQYF. The J gene is TRBJ2-7, the V gene TRBV18; TRBD2 aligns across 7 bases. The germline CDR1 and CDR2 sequences are KGHSH and LQKENI. The ends lost 3 bases at V and 3 bases at J; junction bases unmatched: 11. CDR3 length equals 16 residues.